This entry concerns a single T cell receptor beta chain. The data belong to a study of blood T cell repertoires in COVID-19. Study as a whole: The cDNA or gDNA used as material had been derived from T cells, B-cell-depleted T cells, or PBMCs.

Trimming at V came to 5 bases and at J to 7 bases, leaving 10 bases not matched to a gene. The germline CDR1 and CDR2 sequences are SQVTM and ANQGSEA. The CDR3 runs to 14 residues. Cohort 3 donors were reported recovered after two negative PCRs, clearance, or symptom resolution. Clones were read by immunoSEQ multiplex PCR, and TCRdb kept only the in-frame ones, dropping some. The sample has about 310,000 clones, about 90% seen once; the top ten hold about 9.4%. Material for sequencing was PBMCs or T cells enriched from blood (not recorded which). The V gene is TRBV29-1, the J gene TRBJ1-4; 7 bases agree with TRBD1. This TCR was recovered from a woman in her twenties or thirties who had recovered from COVID-19. This CDR3 is CSVTQGFIGEKLFF. The CDR3 DNA is TGCAGCGTTACACAGGGGTTTATCGGTGAAAAACTGTTTTTT.